This T cell receptor (beta chain) is drawn from a study of blood T cell repertoires in COVID-19 (dated by TCRdb to between 2020 and 2021). General notes on the study: Collaborator samples came from the United States, Italy and Spain and covered acute and convalescent phases of COVID-19. The prospective study material was composed of cDNA or gDNA derived from T cells, B-cell-depleted T cells, or PBMCs. The repertoires were released in a freely available public database intended as a resource for research on the immune response to SARS-CoV-2. The samples were drawn from two sources: the first 160 participants of the ongoing ImmuneRACE study, and 1,254 subjects contributed by 6 global collaborators. Where available, HLA class I and class II types were taken from metadata supplied by the sample provider and were not determined by assay-based typing. Subjects who had been exposed to COVID-19, were actively infected with it, or had recovered from it provided the deeply sampled blood TCRbeta repertoires that made up the dataset. The sample metadata nearly always contained a de-identified subject ID, COVID-19 status, age in years and sex. On the study overall, not on this receptor specifically: How much clinical and demographic metadata was included differed by source and by participant, and the metadata was provided uncurated.

In Seattle, one collaborating source enrolled patients while the infection was active and tracked those patients longitudinally over the course of disease. The collaborating institutions used their own protocols to collect whole blood in K2EDTA tubes. For TCRbeta analysis, collaborators shipped samples as frozen whole blood, isolated PBMCs, or DNA extracted from either of those sample types. TCRbeta CDR3 regions were amplified from genomic DNA using the immunoSEQ Assay, a bias-controlled multiplex PCR. Per the source publication's procedure: Within the assay, amplification of reference gene primers was used to estimate how many nucleated cells each sample contained. Sequence reads were collapsed and filtered to measure the absolute abundance of every unique TCRbeta CDR3 rearrangement. For each sample, productive Simpson clonality was calculated as the square root of Simpson's diversity index over productive rearrangements. TCRdb carries this immuneACCESS record with in-frame sequences only. Its versions omit some clonotypes, under half of them owing to an unresolved V gene in the studies checked, with the rest unexplained. V and J calls and clone size are given by that table; D and trimming were obtained from the DNA. This sample has around 100,000 clones in its table, and about 74% of those were observed once. The ten largest clones capture 3% to 4% of the sample.

To note about this clone: No antigen is known for it. No base quality values were provided; no much bigger clone lies one nucleotide off.

Material: peripheral blood. The sequence was collected from a man between 65 and 85 years old with COVID-19, enrolled during active disease.

The CDR3 in this case is CASSPRDRHYEQYF. The nucleotides read TGTGCCAGCAGCCCCCGGGACAGACACTACGAGCAGTACTTC. The rearranged segments are TRBV3-1 (or the pseudogene TRBV3-2) and TRBJ2-7, and TRBD1 aligns with 7 junction nucleotides. Reading the germline V gene (reference sequence) gives CDR1 LGHDT and CDR2 YNNKEL. At the junction V is shortened by 4 bases and J by 3 bases; bases outside the gene matches: 6. The CDR3 spans 14 residues, from the cysteine through the phenylalanine. Only the CDR3 DNA is retained, 42 bases long and in frame from the first base.